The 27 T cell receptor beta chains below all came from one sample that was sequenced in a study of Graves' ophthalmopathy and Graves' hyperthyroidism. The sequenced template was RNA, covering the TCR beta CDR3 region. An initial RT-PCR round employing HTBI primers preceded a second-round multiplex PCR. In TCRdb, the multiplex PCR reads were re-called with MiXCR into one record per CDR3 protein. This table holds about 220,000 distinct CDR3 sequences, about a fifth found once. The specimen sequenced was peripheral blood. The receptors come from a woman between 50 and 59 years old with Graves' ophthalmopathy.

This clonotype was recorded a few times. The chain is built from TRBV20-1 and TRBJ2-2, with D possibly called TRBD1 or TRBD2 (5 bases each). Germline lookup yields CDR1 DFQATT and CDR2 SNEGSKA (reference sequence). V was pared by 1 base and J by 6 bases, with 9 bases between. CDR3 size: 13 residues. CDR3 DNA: TGCAGTGCTAGAGCTTGGGACCCCGGGGAGCTGTTTTTT. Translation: CSARAWDPGELFF.

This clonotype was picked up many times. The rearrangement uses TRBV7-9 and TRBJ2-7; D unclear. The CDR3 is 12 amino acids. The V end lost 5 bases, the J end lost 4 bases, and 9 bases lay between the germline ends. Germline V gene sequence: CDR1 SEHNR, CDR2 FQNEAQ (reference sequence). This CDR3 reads CASSPAHYEQYF. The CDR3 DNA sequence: TGTGCCAGCAGCCCAGCTCATTACGAGCAGTACTTC.

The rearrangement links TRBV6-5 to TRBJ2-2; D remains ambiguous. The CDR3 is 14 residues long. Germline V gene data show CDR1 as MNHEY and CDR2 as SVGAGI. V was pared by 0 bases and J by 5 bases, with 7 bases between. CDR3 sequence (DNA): TGTGCCAGCAGTTACTCGATTGCTACCGGGGAGCTGTTTTTT. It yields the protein CASSYSIATGELFF.

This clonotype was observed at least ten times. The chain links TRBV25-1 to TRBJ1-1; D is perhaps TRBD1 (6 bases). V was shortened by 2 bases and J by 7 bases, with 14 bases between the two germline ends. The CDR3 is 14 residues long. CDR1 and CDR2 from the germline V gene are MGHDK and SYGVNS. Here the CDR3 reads CASSEIRGGIEAFF. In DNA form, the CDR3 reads TGTGCCAGCAGTGAAATACGAGGGGGGATTGAAGCTTTCTTT.

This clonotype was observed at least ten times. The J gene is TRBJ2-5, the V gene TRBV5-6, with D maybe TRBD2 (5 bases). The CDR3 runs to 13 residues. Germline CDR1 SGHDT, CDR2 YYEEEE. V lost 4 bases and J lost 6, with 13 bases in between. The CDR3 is CASSLPASQTQYF. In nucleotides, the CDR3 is TGTGCCAGCAGCCTCCCCGCTAGCCAGACCCAGTACTTC.

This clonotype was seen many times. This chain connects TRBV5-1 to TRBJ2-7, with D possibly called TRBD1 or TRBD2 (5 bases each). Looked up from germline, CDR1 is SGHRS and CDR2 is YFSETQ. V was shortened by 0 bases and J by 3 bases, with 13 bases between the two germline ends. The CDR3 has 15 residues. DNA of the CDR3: TGCGCCAGCAGCTTGGCCGGGACCGTAAACTACGAGCAGTACTTC. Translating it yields CASSLAGTVNYEQYF.

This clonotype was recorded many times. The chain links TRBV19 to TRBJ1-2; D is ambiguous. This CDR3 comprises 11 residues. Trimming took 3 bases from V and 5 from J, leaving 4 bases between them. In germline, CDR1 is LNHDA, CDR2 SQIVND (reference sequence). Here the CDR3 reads CASSIAYGYTF. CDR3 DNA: TGTGCCAGTAGTATTGCATATGGCTACACCTTC.

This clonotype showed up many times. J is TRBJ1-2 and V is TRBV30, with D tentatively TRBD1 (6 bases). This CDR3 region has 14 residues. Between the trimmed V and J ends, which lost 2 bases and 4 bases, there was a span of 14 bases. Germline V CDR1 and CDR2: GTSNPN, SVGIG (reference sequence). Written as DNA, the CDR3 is TGTGCCTGGAGTAGGACGGGGGCTTCCTATGGCTACACCTTC. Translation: CAWSRTGASYGYTF.

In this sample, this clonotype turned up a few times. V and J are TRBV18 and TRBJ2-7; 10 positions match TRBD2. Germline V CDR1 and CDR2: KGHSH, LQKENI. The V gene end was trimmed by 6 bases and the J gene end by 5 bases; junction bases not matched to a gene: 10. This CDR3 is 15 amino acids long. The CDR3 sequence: CASSDPSGRINEQYF. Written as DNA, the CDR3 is TGTGCCAGCTCGGATCCTAGCGGGAGAATAAACGAGCAGTACTTC.

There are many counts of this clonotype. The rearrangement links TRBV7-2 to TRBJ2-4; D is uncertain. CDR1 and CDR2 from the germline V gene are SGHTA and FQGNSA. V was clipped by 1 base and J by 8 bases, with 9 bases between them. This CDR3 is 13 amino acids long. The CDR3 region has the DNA TGTGCCAGCAGCTTAGGCCAGCAAGACATTCAGTACTTC. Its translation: CASSLGQQDIQYF.

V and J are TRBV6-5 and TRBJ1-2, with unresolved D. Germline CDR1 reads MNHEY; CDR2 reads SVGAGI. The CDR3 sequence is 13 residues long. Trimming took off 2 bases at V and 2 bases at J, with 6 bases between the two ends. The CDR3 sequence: CASSYVENYGYTF. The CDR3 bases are TGTGCCAGCAGTTACGTAGAAAACTATGGCTACACCTTC.

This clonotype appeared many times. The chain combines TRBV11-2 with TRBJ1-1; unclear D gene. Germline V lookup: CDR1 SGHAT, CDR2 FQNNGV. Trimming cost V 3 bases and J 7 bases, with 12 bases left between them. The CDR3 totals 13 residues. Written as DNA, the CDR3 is TGTGCCAGCAGCTTGCAGTTAGGCCTTGAAGCTTTCTTT. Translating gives CASSLQLGLEAFF.

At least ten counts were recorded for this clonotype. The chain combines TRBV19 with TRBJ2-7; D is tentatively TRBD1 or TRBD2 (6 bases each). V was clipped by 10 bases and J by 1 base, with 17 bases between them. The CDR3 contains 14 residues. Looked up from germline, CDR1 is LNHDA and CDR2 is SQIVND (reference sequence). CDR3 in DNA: TGTGCCAAGAGGGGGGTACTTGGGTCCTACGAGCAGTACTTC. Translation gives CAKRGVLGSYEQYF.

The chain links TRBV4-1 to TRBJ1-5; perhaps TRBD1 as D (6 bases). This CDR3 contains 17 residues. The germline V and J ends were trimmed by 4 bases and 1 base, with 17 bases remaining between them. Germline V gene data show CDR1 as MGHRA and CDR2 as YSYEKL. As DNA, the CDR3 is TGCGCCAGCAGCCCCGACTTCTTTAGGGGGAGCAATCAGCCCCAGCATTTT. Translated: CASSPDFFRGSNQPQHF.

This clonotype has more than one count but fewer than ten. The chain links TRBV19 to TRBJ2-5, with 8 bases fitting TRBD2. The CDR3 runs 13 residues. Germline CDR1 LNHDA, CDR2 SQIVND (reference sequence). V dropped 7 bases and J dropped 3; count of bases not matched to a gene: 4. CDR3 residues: CASTGRAEETQYF. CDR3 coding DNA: TGTGCCAGTACCGGGAGGGCCGAAGAGACCCAGTACTTC.

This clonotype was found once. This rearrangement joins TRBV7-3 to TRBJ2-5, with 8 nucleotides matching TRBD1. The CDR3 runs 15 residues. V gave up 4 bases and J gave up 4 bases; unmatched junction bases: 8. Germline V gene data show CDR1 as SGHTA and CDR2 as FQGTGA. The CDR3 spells CASSYGQGGTETQYF. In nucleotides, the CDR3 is TGTGCCAGCAGCTATGGACAGGGCGGGACAGAGACCCAGTACTTC.

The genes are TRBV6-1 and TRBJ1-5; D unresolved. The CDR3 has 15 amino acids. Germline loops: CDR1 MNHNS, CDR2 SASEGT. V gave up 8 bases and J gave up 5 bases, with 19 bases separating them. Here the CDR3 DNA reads TGTGCCAGCTCCGCGGAAGCACATAGGCATCAGCCCCAGCATTTT. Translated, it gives CASSAEAHRHQPQHF.

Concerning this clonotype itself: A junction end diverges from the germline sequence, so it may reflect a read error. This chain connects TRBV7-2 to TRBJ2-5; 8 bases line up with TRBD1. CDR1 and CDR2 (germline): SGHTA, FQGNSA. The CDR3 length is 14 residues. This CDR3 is CASSLRQGQGTQYF. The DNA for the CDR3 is TGTGCCAGCAGCCTTCGACAGGGGCAAGGGACCCAGTACTTC. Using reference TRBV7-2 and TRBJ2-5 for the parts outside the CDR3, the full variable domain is GAGVSQSPSNKVTEKGKDVELRCDPISGHTALYWYRQSLGQGLEFLIYFQGNSAPDKSGLPSDRFSAERTGGSVSTLTIQRTQQEDSAVYLCASSLRQGQGTQYFGPGTRLLVL.

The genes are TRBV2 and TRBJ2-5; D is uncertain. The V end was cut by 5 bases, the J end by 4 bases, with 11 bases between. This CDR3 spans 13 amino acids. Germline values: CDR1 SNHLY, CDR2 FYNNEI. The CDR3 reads CASSPLGLETQYF. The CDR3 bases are TGTGCCAGCAGTCCTTTGGGATTAGAGACCCAGTACTTC.

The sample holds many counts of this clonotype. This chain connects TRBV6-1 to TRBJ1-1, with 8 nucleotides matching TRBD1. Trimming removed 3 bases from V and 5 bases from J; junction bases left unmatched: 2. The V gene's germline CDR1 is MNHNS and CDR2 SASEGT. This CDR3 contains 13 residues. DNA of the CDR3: TGTGCCAGCAGTGAGGACAGGGAGACTGAAGCTTTCTTT. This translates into CASSEDRETEAFF.

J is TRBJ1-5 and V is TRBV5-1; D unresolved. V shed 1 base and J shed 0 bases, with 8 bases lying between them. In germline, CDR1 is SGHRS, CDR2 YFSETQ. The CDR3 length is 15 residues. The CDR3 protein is CASSLQGFSNQPQHF. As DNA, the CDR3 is TGCGCCAGCAGCTTGCAAGGGTTTAGCAATCAGCCCCAGCATTTT.

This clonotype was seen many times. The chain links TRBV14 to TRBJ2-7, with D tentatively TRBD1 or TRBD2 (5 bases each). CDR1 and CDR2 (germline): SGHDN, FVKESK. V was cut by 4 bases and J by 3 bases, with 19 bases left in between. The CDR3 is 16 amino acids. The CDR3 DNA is TGTGCCAGCAGCCTCATACCCGGGACGGGTAACTACGAGCAGTACTTC. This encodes CASSLIPGTGNYEQYF. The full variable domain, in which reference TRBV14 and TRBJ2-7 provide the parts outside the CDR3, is EAGVTQFPSHSVIEKGQTVTLRCDPISGHDNLYWYRRVMGKEIKFLLHFVKESKQDESGMPNNRFLAERTGGTYSTLKVQPAELEDSGVYFCASSLIPGTGNYEQYFGPGTRLTVT.

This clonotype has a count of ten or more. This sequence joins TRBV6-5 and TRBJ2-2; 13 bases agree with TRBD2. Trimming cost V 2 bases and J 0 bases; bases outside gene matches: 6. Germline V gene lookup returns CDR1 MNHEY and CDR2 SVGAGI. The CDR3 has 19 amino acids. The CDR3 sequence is CASSYRGLAGITNTGELFF. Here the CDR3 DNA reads TGTGCCAGCAGTTACCGGGGACTAGCGGGGATAACGAACACCGGGGAGCTGTTTTTT.

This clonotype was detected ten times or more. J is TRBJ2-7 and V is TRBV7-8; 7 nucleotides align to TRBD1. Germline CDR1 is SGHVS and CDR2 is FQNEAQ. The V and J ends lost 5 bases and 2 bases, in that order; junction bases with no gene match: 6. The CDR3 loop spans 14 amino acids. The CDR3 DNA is TGTGCCAGCAGCACAACCGGACAGGCCTACGAGCAGTACTTC. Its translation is CASSTTGQAYEQYF.

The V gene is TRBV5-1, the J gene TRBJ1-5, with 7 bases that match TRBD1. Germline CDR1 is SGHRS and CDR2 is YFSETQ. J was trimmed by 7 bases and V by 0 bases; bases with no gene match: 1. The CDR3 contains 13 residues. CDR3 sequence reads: CASSLARGQPQHF. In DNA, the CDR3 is TGCGCCAGCAGCTTGGCCAGGGGGCAGCCCCAGCATTTT.

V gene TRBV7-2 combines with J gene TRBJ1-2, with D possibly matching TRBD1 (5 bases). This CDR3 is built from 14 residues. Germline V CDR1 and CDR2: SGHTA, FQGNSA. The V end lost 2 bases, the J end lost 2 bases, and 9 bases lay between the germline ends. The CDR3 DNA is TGTGCCAGCAGCTTATGGGGCGGCAACTATGGCTACACCTTC. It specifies CASSLWGGNYGYTF.

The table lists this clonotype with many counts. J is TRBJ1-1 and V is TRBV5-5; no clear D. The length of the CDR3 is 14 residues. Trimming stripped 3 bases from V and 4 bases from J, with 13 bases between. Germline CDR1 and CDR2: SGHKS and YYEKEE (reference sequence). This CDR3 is CASSSSRQFTEAFF. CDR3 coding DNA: TGTGCCAGCAGCTCCTCGAGGCAGTTCACTGAAGCTTTCTTT.